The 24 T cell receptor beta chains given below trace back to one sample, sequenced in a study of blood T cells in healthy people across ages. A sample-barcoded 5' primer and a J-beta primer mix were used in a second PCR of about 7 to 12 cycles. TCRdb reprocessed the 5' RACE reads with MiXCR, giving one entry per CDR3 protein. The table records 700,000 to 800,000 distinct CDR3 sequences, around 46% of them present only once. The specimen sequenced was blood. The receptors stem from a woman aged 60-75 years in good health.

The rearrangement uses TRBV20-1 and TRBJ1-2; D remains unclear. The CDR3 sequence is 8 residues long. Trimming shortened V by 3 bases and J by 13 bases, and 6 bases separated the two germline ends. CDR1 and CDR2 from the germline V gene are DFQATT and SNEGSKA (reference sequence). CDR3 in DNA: TGCAGTGCTAGTGCCAGCACCTTC. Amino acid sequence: CSASASTF.

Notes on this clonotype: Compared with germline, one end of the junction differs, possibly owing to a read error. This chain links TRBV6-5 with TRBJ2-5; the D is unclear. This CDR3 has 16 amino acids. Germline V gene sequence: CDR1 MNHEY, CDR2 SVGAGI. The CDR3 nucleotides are TGTGCCGGCAGGCCCACCTCCATCATAGACCAAGAGACCCAGTACTTC. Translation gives CAGRPTSIIDQETQYF.

The CDR3 protein is CASGPSGRWGEQFF. In DNA, the CDR3 is TGTGCCAGCGGCCCTAGCGGGAGGTGGGGCGAGCAGTTCTTC. V gene TRBV6-2 or TRBV6-3 combines with J gene TRBJ2-1; 11 bases fit TRBD2. CDR1 is MNHEY and CDR2 is SVGEGT in the germline V gene. Trimming removed 8 bases from V and 10 bases from J; junction bases left unmatched: 10. The CDR3 has 14 amino acids.

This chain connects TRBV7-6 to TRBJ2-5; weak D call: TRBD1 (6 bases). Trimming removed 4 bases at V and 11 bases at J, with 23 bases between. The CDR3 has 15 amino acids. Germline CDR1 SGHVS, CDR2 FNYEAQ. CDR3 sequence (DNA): TGTGCCAGCAGCTATTACGGACAGTTTGGCAATGAGCAGTACTTC. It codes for CASSYYGQFGNEQYF.

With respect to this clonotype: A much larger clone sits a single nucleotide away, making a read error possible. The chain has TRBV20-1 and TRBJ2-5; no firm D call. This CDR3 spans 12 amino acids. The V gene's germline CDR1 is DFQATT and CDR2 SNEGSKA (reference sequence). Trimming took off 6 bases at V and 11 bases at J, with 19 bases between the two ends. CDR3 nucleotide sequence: TGCAGTGCCCACCGTGAGGCGGATGAGCAGTACTTC. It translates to CSAHREADEQYF.

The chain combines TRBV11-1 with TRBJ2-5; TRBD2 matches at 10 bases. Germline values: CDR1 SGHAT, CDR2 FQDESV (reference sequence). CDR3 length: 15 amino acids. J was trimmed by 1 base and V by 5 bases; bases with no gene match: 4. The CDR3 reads CASSRTSGLQETQYF. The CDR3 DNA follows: TGTGCCAGCAGCCGGACTAGCGGACTCCAAGAGACCCAGTACTTC.

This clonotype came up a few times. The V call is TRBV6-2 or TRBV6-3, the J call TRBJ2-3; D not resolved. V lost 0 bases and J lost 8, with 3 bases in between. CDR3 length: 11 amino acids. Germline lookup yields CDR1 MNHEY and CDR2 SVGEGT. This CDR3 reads CASSYSATQYF. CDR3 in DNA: TGTGCCAGCAGTTACTCGGCTACGCAGTATTTT.

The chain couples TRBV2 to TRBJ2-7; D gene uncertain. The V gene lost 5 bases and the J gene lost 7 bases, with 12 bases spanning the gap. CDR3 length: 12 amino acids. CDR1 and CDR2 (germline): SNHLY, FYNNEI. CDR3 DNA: TGTGCCAGCAGTCCGGACGCCAATGAGCAGTACTTC. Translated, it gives CASSPDANEQYF.

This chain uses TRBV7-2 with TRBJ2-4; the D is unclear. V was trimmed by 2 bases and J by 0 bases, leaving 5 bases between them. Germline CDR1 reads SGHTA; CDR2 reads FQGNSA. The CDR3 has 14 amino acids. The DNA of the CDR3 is TGTGCCAGCAGCTTACAAGAAGCCAAAAACATTCAGTACTTC. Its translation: CASSLQEAKNIQYF. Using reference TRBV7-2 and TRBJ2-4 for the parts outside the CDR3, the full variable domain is GAGVSQSPSNKVTEKGKDVELRCDPISGHTALYWYRQSLGQGLEFLIYFQGNSAPDKSGLPSDRFSAERTGGSVSTLTIQRTQQEDSAVYLCASSLQEAKNIQYFGAGTRLSVL.

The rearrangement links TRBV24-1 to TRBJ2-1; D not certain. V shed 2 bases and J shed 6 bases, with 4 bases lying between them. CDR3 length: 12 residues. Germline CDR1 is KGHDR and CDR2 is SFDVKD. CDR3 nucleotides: TGTGCCACCAGTGATTCCCTCAATGAGCAGTTCTTC. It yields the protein CATSDSLNEQFF.

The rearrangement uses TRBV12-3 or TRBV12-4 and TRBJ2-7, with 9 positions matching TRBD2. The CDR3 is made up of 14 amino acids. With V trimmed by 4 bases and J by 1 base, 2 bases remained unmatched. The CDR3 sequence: CASSYSGRSYEQYF. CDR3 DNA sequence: TGTGCCAGCAGTTACAGCGGGAGGTCCTACGAGCAGTACTTC.

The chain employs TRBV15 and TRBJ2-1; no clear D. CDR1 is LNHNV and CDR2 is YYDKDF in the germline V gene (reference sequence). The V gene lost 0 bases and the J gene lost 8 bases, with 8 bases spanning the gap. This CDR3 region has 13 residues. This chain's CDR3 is CATSRDSYDEQFF. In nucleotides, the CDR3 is TGTGCCACCAGCAGAGACTCTTACGATGAGCAGTTCTTC.

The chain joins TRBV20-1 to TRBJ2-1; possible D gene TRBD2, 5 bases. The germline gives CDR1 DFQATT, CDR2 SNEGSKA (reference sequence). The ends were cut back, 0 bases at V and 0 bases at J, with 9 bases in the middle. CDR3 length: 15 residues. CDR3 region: CSARDRLSSYNEQFF. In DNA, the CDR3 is TGCAGTGCTAGAGACAGACTAAGCTCCTACAATGAGCAGTTCTTC.

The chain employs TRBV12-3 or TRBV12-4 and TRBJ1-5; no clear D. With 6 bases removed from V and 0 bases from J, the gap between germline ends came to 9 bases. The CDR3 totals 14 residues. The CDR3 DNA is TGTGCCAGCAGGATACACTATAGCAATCAGCCCCAGCATTTT. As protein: CASRIHYSNQPQHF.

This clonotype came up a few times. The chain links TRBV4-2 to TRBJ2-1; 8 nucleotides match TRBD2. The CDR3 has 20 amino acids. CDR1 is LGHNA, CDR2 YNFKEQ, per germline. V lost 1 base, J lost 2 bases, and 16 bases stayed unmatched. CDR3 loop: CASSQVAGLTSLGPYNEQFF. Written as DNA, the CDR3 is TGTGCCAGCAGCCAAGTAGCGGGACTAACCAGCTTAGGCCCCTACAATGAGCAGTTCTTC.

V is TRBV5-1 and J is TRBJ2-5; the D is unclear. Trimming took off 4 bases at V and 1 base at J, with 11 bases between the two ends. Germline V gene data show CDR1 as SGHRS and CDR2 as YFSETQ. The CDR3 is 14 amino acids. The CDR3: CASSVIQVQETQYF. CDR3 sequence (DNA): TGCGCCAGCAGCGTGATTCAGGTCCAAGAGACCCAGTACTTC.

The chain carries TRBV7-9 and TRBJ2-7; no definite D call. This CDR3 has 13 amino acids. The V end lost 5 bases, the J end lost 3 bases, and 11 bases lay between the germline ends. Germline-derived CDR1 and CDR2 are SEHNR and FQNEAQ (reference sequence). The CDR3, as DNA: TGTGCCAGCAGCGTAACAGAGTTCTACGAGCAGTACTTC. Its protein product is CASSVTEFYEQYF.

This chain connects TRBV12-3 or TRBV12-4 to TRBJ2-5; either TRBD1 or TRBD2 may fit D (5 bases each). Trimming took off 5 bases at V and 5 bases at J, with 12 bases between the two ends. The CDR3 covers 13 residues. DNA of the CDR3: TGTGCCAGCAGTATGGGACGATGGGAGACCCAGTACTTC. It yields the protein CASSMGRWETQYF.

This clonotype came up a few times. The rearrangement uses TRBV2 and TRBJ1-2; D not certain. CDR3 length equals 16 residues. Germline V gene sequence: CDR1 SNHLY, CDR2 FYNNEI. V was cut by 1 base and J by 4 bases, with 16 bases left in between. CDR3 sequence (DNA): TGTGCCAGCAGTGAAGGAAGTAGATCCTCTCGCTATGGCTACACCTTC. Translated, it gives CASSEGSRSSRYGYTF.

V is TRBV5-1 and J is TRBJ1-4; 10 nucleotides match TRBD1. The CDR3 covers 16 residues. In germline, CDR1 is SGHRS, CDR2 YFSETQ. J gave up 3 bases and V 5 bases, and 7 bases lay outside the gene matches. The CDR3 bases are TGCGCCAGCAGTCCTGGGACAGGGGAGGCTAATGAAAAACTGTTTTTT. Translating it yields CASSPGTGEANEKLFF. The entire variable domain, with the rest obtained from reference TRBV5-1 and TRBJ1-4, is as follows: KAGVTQTPRYLIKTRGQQVTLSCSPISGHRSVSWYQQTPGQGLQFLFEYFSETQRNKGNFPGRFSGRQFSNSRSEMNVSTLELGDSALYLCASSPGTGEANEKLFFGSGTQLSVL.

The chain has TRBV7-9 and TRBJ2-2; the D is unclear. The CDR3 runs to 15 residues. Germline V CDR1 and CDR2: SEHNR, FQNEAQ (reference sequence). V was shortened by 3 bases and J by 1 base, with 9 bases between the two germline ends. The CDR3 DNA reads TGTGCCAGCAGCTTGGGCCTCGGGAACACCGGGGAGCTGTTTTTT. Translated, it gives CASSLGLGNTGELFF.

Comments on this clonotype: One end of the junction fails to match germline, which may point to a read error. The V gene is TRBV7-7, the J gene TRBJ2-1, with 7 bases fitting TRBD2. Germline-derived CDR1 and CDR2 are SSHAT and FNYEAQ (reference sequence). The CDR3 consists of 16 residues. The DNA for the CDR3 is TGTGCTAGCAGCTCCACGAGCGGGACGAGATACAATGAGCAGTTCTTC. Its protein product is CASSSTSGTRYNEQFF.

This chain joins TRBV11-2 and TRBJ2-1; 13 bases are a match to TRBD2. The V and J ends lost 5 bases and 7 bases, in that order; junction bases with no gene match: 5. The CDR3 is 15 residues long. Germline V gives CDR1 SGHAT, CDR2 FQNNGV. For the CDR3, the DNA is TGTGCCAGCAGCCCGGGACTAGCGGGAATAAATGAGCAGTTCTTC. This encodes CASSPGLAGINEQFF. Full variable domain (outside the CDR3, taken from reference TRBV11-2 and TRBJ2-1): EAGVAQSPRYKIIEKRQSVAFWCNPISGHATLYWYQQILGQGPKLLIQFQNNGVVDDSQLPKDRFSAERLKGVDSTLKIQPAKLEDSAVYLCASSPGLAGINEQFFGPGTRLTVL.

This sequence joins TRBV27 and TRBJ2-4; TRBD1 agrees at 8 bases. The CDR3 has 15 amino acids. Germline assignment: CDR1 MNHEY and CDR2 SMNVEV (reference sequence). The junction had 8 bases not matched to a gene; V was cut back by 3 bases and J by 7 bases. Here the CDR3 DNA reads TGTGCCAGCAGTTTGCGGCAGGGGGCGTTTAACATTCAGTACTTC. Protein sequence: CASSLRQGAFNIQYF.